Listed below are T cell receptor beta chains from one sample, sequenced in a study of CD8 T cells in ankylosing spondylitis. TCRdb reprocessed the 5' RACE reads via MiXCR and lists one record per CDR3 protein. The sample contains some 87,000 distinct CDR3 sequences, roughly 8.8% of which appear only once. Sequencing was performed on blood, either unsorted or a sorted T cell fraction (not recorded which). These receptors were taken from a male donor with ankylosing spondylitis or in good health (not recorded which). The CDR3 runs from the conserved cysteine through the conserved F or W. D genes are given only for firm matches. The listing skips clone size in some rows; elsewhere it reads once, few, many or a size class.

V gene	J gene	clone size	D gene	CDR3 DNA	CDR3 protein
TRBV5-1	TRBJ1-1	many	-	TGCGCCAGCAGCTTGATCTGGGGTGACACTGAAGCTTTCTTT	CASSLIWGDTEAFF
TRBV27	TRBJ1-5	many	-	TGTGCCAGCAGTCCCTTAGATAGCAATCAGCCCCAGCATTTT	CASSPLDSNQPQHF
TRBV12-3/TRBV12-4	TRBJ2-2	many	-	TGTGCCAGCAGTTTCGGCATGGCCGGGGAGCTGTTTTTT	CASSFGMAGELFF
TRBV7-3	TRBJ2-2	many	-	TGTGCCAGCAGTTCCCGGGGGGGGACAGACACCGGGGAGCTGTTTTTT	CASSSRGGTDTGELFF
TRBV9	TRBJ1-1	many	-	TGTGCCAGCAGTAGGACAGACCTTGAAGCTTTCTTT	CASSRTDLEAFF
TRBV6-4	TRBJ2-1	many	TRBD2	TGTGCCAGCAGCACGACCGTAGCGGGGGGGAACAATGAGCAGTTCTTC	CASSTTVAGGNNEQFF
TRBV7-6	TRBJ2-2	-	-	TGTGCCAGCAGCTTAGGAGACGGGACCGGGAAGCTGTTTTTT	CASSLGDGTGKLFF
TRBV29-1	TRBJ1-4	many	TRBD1	TGCAGCGCCCGACAGGGTGGGAGTGAAAAACTGTTTTTT	CSARQGGSEKLFF
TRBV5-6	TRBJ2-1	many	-	TGTGCCAGCAAGATTCTAACCCCGGGGGCAGTCTACAATGAGCAGTTCTTC	CASKILTPGAVYNEQFF
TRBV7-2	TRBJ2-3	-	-	TGTGCCAGCAGCTCACGGACGGGAAGCACAGATACGCAGTATTTT	CASSSRTGSTDTQYF
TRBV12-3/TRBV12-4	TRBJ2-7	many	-	TGTGCCAGCAGTCCGACAATGTCCTACGAGCAGTACTTC	CASSPTMSYEQYF
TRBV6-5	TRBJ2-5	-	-	TGTGCCAGCAGTTCGGAACTAGTGGCACAAGAGACCCAGTACTTC	CASSSELVAQETQYF
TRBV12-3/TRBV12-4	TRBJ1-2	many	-	TGTGCCAGCAGCCAAGGACGGTCCTATGGCTACACCTTC	CASSQGRSYGYTF
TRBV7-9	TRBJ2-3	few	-	TGTGCCAGCAGCCCCAGACAGGCCACAGATACGCAGTATTTT	CASSPRQATDTQYF
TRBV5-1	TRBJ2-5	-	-	TGCGCCAGCAGCTTGTTTTATCTTCAAGAGACCCAGTACTTC	CASSLFYLQETQYF
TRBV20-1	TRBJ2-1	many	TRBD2	TGCAGTGCTAACCGAGCGGGAATACTCAATGAGCAGTTCTTC	CSANRAGILNEQFF